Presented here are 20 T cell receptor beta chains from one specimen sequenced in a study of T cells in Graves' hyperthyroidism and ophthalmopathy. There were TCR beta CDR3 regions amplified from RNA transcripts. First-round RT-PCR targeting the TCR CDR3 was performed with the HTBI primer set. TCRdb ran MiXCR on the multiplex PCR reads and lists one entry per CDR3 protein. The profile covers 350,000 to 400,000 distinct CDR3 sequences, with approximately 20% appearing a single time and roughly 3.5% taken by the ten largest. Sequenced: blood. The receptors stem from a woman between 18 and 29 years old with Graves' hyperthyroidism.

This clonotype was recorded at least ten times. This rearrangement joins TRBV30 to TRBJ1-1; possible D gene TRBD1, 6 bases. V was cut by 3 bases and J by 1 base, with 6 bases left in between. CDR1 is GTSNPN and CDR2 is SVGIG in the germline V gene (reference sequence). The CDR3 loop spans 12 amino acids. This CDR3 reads CAWRGGNTEAFF. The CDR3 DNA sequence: TGTGCCTGGAGAGGGGGGAACACTGAAGCTTTCTTT.

CDR3 nucleotides: TGTGCCAGCAGACGGGAGGGGGACACTGAAGCTTTCTTT. Translating it yields CASRREGDTEAFF. The chain is built from TRBV6-2 or TRBV6-3 and TRBJ1-1, with D possibly matching TRBD1 (6 bases). V dropped 6 bases and J dropped 3 bases, with 11 bases sitting between them. In germline, CDR1 is MNHEY, CDR2 SVGEGT. This CDR3 is built from 13 residues.

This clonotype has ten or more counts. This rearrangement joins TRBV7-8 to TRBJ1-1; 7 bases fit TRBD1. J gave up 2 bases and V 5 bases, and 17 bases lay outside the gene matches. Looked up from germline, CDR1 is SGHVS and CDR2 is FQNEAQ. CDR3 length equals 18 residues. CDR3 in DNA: TGTGCCAGCAGCCGCAGGGGGACCGATCGAAGGGGCAACACTGAAGCTTTCTTT. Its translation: CASSRRGTDRRGNTEAFF.

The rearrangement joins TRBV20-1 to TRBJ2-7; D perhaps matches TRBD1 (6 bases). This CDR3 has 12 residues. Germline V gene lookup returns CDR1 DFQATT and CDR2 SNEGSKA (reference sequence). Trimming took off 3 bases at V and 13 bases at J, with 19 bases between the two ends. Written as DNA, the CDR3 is TGCAGTGCTAGTCGCCCCCGGGACACCCCCTACTTC. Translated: CSASRPRDTPYF.

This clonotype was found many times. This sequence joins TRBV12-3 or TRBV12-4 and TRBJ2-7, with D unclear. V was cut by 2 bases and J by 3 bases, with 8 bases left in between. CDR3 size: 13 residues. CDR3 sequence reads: CASSLSQLYEQYF. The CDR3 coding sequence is TGTGCCAGCAGTTTATCACAGCTCTACGAGCAGTACTTC.

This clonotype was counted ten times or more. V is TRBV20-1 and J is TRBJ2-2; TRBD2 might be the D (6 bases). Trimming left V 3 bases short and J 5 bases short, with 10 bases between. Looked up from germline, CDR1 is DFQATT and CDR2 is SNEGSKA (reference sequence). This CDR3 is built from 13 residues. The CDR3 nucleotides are TGCAGTGCTAGGAGGGCGGGGACCGGGGAGCTGTTTTTT. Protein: CSARRAGTGELFF.

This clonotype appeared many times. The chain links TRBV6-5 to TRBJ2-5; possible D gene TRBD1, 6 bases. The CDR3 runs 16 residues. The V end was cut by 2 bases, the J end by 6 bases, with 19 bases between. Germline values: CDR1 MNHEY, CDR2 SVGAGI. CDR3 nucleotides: TGTGCCAGCAGTTACAGGTTTCAGGGGAGCACGAAGACCCAGTACTTC. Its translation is CASSYRFQGSTKTQYF.

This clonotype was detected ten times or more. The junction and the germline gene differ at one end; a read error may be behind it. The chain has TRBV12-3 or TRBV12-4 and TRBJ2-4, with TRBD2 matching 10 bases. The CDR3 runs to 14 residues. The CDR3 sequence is CASSLGLAGDIKYF. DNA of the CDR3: TGTGCCAGCAGTTTAGGTCTAGCGGGGGACATTAAGTACTTC.

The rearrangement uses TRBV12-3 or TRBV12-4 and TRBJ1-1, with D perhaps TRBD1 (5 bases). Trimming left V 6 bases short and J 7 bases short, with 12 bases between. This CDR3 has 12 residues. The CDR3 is CASSRDTLEAFF. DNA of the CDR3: TGTGCCAGCAGCAGGGATACCCTTGAAGCTTTCTTT.

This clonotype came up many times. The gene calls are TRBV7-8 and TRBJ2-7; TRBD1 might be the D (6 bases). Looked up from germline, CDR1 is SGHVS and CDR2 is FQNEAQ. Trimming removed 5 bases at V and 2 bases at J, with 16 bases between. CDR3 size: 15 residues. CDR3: CASSTYRQAPYEQYF. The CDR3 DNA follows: TGTGCCAGCAGCACCTATAGACAGGCTCCCTACGAGCAGTACTTC.

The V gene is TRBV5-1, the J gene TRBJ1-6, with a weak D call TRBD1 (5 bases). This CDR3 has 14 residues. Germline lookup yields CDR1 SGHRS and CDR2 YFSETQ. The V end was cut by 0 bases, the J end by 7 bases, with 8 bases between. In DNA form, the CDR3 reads TGCGCCAGCAGCTTGGCGGGGGTCAATTCACCCCTCCACTTT. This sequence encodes CASSLAGVNSPLHF.

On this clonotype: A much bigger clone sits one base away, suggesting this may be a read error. CDR3 protein: CASSPTVPGTKYF. The CDR3 DNA reads as TGTGCCAGCAGTCCTACAGTTCCGGGGACCAAGTACTTC. The chain joins TRBV11-2 to TRBJ2-5; the D call may be TRBD1 or TRBD2 (5 bases each). Germline CDR1 and CDR2: SGHAT and FQNNGV. CDR3 size: 13 residues.

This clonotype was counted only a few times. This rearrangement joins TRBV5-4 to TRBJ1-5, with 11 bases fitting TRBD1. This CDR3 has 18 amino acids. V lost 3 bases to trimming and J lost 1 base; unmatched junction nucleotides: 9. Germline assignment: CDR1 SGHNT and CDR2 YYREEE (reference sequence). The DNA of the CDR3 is TGTGCCAGCAGCTCGTGGACAGGGGGCGCGAGCAGCAATCAGCCCCAGCATTTT. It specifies CASSSWTGGASSNQPQHF.

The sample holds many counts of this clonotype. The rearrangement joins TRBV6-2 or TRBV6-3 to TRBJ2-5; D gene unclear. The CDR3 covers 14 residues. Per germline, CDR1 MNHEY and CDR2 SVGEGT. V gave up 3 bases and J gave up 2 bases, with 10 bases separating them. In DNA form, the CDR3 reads TGTGCCAGCAGTTATACGAAACAGCAAGAGACCCAGTACTTC. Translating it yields CASSYTKQQETQYF.

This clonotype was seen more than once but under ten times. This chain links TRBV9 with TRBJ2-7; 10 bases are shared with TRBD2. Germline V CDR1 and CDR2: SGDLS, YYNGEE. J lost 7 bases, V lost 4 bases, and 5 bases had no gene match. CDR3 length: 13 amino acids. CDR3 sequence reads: CASSFYSGGEQYF. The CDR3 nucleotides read TGTGCCAGCAGCTTCTATAGCGGGGGGGAGCAGTACTTC. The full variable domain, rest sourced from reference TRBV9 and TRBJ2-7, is DSGVTQTPKHLITATGQRVTLRCSPRSGDLSVYWYQQSLDQGLQFLIQYYNGEERAKGNILERFSAQQFPDLHSELNLSSLELGDSALYFCASSFYSGGEQYFGPGTRLTVT.

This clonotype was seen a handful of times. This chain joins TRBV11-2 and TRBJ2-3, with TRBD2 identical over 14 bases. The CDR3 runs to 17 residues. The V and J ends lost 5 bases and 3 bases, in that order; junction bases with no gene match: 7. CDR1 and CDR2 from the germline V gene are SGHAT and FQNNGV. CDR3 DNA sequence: TGTGCCAGCAGCCGGCGGACTAGCGGGGGGATTACAGATACGCAGTATTTT. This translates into CASSRRTSGGITDTQYF.

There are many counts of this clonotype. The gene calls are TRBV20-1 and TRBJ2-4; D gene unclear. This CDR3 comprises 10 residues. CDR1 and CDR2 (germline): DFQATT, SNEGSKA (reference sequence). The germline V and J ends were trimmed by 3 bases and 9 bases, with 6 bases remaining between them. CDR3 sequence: CSASLGIQYF. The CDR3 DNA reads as TGCAGTGCTAGCTTGGGCATTCAGTACTTC.

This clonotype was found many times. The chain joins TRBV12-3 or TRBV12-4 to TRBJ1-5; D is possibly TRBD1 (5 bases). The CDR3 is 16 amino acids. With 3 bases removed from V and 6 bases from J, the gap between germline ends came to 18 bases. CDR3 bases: TGTGCCAGCAGTTTTTGGAGGGGACTGGGGAGTCAGCCCCAGCATTTT. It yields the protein CASSFWRGLGSQPQHF.

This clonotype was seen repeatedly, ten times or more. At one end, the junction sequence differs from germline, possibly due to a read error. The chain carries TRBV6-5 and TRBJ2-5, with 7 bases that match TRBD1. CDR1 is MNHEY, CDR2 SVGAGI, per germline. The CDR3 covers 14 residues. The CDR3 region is CATSRGDSQETQYF. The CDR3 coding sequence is TGTGCCACCAGTCGTGGGGACAGCCAAGAGACCCAGTACTTC.

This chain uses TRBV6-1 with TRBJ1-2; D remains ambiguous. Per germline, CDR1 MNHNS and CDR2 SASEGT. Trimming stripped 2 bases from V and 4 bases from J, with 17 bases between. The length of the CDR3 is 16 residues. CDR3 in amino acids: CASSEREGQRTYGYTF. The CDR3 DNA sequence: TGTGCCAGCAGTGAAAGGGAAGGTCAGAGGACCTATGGCTACACCTTC.